Sequencing of this T cell receptor beta chain was carried out in a study of cytomegalovirus exposure and HLA in healthy donors (TCRdb year 2017). In the study overall: In an earlier analysis of 587 of the donors, 250 to 300 Gb of sequence data and some 120 million unique TCR beta sequences from about 190 million T cells were reported. An early release that covered roughly 600 HLA-typed donors contained 250 to 350 gigabases of sequencing data and 75 million to 100 million unique TCR sequences. Among the roughly 430 genotyped donors, about 83% belonged to the genetic ancestry cluster associated with self-reported Caucasian donors. The study aimed to test whether cataloging public T cell receptors could reveal signatures of past pathogen exposure. The study profiled the T cell repertoires of 666 subjects by immunosequencing and related them to cytomegalovirus serostatus. Along with the approximately 700-subject first cohort, a separate validation cohort of over a hundred different subjects was used. To predict cytomegalovirus infection status, the study brought together high-throughput TCR immunosequencing, statistical association of individual TCRs with disease status, and machine learning. In a later analysis, previously published TCR beta repertoires from more than 500 donors were re-analyzed and high-resolution HLA genotyping was added so that TCR occurrence patterns could be studied. In the later analysis, no new phenotypic data were used to find candidate immune exposures; instead, reliance was placed on TCR beta sequences and their occurrence across donors. In an earlier analysis of 587 of the donors, high-throughput TCR beta sequencing was used to judge whether each TCR beta V gene segment behaved as functional or pseudogenic. Donor age, sex, ethnicity and CMV serostatus were compiled alongside the repertoire data. In a later genetic analysis, genome-wide SNP genotypes for about 55% of the roughly 700 donors were used, and that subset was treated as a discovery cohort. Every discovery cohort repertoire had been produced on one sequencing platform. HLA typing covered class I and class II loci at four-digit resolution. Typing coverage varied by locus: roughly 629-640 donors for A, B, C, DRB1 and DQB1; around 560 for DQA1; approximately 570 for DPA1; approximately 490 for DPB1. Because of strong linkage in the cohort, 5 or 6 DR-DQ haplotypes were treated as single units for association and clustering. On average, 235,054 unique TCR beta nucleotide sequences were sequenced per donor among fewer than 500 genotyped donors of the cohort, with roughly 20% of those sequences being non-productive.

On this clone itself: It lacks a known antigen. No much larger clone exists at a distance of one base, and base qualities are not known.

Libraries came from the immunoSEQ multiplex PCR assay. A mixture of 60 forward primers for TCR Vbeta segments and 13 reverse primers for TCR Jbeta segments was used in the multiplex PCR. The CDR3 region of rearranged TCR beta genes was amplified from genomic DNA by a multiplex PCR assay. Amplified TCR beta libraries were sequenced as 87-base-pair reads on the Illumina HiSeq System. Per the source publication's procedure: A later analysis counted some 74 million unique TCR beta chains across the 640 or so repertoires, and approximately 11 million of these chains were shared by at least two donors. A nearest-neighbor algorithm error-corrected the raw reads and collapsed the reads into unique sequences, merging closely related sequences to remove PCR and sequencing errors. To assign V, D and J gene segments, CDR3 sequences were aligned to IMGT reference sequences. Each retained sequence needed at least a six-nucleotide match to both a V gene segment and a J gene segment. A rearrangement counted as productive if the CDR3 had no stop codons and remained in frame with V and J, and every other rearrangement counted as non-productive. CDR3 was defined by IMGT convention, running from the second conserved V-encoded cysteine to the conserved J-encoded phenylalanine. The earlier analysis of 587 of the donors excluded any sequence lacking an unambiguous match to a single V gene segment. An earlier analysis of some 610 of the donors called V segments functional above 56.7% productive rearrangements and segregating when the between-donor standard deviation exceeded 5%. A statistical classification framework was built for diagnosing cytomegalovirus status from the catalog of TCR beta chain sequences. In a later analysis, TCR nucleotide sequences were compared against IMGT/GENE-DB human TR gene sequences so that V and J genes could be assigned. The TCRdist pipeline was used in a later analysis to assign CDR3 sequences and most-parsimonious VDJ recombination scenarios. In a later analysis, each TCR beta chain was defined by its CDR3 amino acid sequence together with its V-gene family, and reads lacking a unique V-gene family were excluded. In a later analysis, 450 to 600 highly shared, low-generation-probability nucleotide sequences were removed to address suspected cross-contamination and a sequencing artifact. In a later analysis, a clonal expansion index was calculated for each public chain from normalized within-repertoire ranks of inferred template counts. In a later analysis, generation probabilities were computed using a VDJ recombination model fitted to out-of-frame rearrangements, and the results were checked against IGoR. A later analysis scored TCR-TCR, TCR-HLA and TCR-CMV co-occurrence with hypergeometric tests, applying a repertoire-size bias correction to TCR pairs. To estimate false discovery rates, a later analysis permuted the HLA or CMV assignments 20 times. A later analysis grouped co-occurring TCRs with DBSCAN, adding TCRdist sequence similarity when clustering within HLA-allele-positive subsets. Repertoires with fewer than 30,000 or more than 120,000 public chains were left out of co-occurrence clustering, as were about 5 repertoires with anomalous nucleotide sharing. The table comes from immuneACCESS by way of TCRdb, which keeps in-frame sequences with V and J called. Part of the clones is missing from these tables; in studies checked, under half for an unresolved V gene and the rest for unknown reasons. The V and J calls and clone size were taken over from that table, and D and trimming were inferred from the DNA. This sample gives approximately 110,000 clones in total; 65% to 80% of them show up just once. The ten largest clones capture about 3.7% of the sample.

Points the paper makes about the study in general: Broadly in line with IMGT annotations, most TCR beta V segments showed up in productive rearrangements about 87% or about 30% of the time in an earlier analysis of 450 to 600 of the donors. A later analysis found that TCR association rates varied across HLA loci, with DRB1 alleles showing the most associated TCRs and HLA-C alleles the fewest. V-gene and J-gene trimming of TCR beta chains was associated with a missense DCLRE1C variant in a later genetic analysis, and the association was replicated in an independent cohort. Because counts were too low, seventeen rarely observed V segments, including chromosome 9 orphons, were excluded from the earlier analysis of around 640 of the donors. In a later analysis, HLA-associated TCR beta chains were found to be more clonally expanded and to have lower generation probabilities than equally common non-associated chains. When HLA alleles, especially DR and DQ, strongly co-occurred, TCR associations were difficult to assign to individual alleles. Cytomegalovirus status was reported to be diagnosed by the classifier with high specificity and sensitivity in both the original and validation cohorts. According to a later genetic analysis, donors in an Asian-associated ancestry cluster had fewer N-insertions in productive TCRs than the approximately 710-donor mean. Specific HLA alleles were associated with over 15,000 TCR beta sequences at a false discovery rate of 0.05 in a later analysis. Because the 87-base-pair reads could not distinguish some IMGT-functional V segments, including TRBV6-2 and TRBV6-3, those segments were excluded. Because some donors lacked HLA typing at each locus, the association tests relied only on the typed subset. In this cohort, only TCR beta chains were sequenced, and detectable features were limited by the absence of alpha or paired-chain data. A few of the identified cytomegalovirus-associated TCR beta chains were confirmed in vitro to be specific for cytomegalovirus antigens. A group of highly shared sequence variants was considered likely to be a technical artifact of the sequencing pipeline. A total of some 180 TCR beta chains were listed by the study as associated with cytomegalovirus. While some public TCRs were present in many individuals, most TCR sequences turned up only very rarely across donors. It was suggested by the authors that the approach could potentially be generalized to other disease states and immunological phenotypes. Presence/absence analyses assumed roughly uniform sequencing depth across donors, an assumption that may not hold. Linkage disequilibrium might explain the correlated functional status among segregating V segments, but an unknown experimental factor could not be ruled out. In a later analysis, several top co-occurrence clusters were reported to appear linked to parvovirus B19, influenza, CMV and Epstein-Barr virus. CMV serostatus was the only immune exposure information available for the cohort. Most CMV-associated TCR beta chains appeared to be HLA-restricted in a later analysis, and the HLA associations seemed to be driven largely by CMV exposure. A further reported finding was that TCR beta sequences accurately predicted the HLA-A and HLA-B alleles for most subjects in the first cohort.

V is trimmed back by 1 base and J by 0 bases, and the junction contains 5 bases that no gene match accounts for. The germline V gene encodes CDR1 MGHRA and CDR2 YSYEKL. There are 16 amino acids in the CDR3, from cysteine to phenylalanine inclusive. Left in the record is the CDR3 DNA by itself, 48 bases read in frame from the first base. The cohort was made up of approximately 700 healthy bone marrow donors. At the time of sampling, every cohort member was nominally healthy, though immune exposures that went unrecorded were likely present. Of the 666 cohort members, 250 to 300 had a positive CMV serostatus and about 350 had a negative one, while no CMV serostatus was recorded for the donor. Every donor gave a peripheral blood sample, and the peripheral blood mononuclear cells from that sample were used for TCR beta sequencing. Genomic DNA was extracted from the blood cell samples with the Qiagen DNeasy Blood Extraction Kit.

This receptor was identified in a human donor in good health. The chain is encoded by TRBV4-1 joined to TRBJ1-1, with 7 bases aligning to TRBD1. Sequences were obtained from PBMCs. The CDR3 is CASSQAPGQMNTEAFF. The nucleotide sequence reads as follows: TGCGCCAGCAGCCAAGCTCCGGGACAGATGAACACTGAAGCTTTCTTT.